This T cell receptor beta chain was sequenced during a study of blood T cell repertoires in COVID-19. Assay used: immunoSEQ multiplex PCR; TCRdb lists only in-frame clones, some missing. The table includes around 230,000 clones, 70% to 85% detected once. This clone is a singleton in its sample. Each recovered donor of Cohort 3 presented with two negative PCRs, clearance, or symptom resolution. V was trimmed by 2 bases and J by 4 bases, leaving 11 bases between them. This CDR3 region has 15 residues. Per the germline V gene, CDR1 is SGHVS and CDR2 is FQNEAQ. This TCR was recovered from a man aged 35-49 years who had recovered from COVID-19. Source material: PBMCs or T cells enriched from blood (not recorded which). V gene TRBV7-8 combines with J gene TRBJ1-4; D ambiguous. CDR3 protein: CASSLSAGHNEKLFF. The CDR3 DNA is TGTGCCAGCAGCTTAAGCGCGGGCCATAATGAAAAACTGTTTTTT.